The 6 T cell receptor beta chains presented below share a single source sample, sequenced in a study of blood T cells in healthy people across ages. Primed by a sample-barcoded 5' primer and a J-beta primer mix, a second PCR proceeded for about 7 to 11 cycles. TCRdb passed the 5' RACE reads through MiXCR, listing each CDR3 protein once. Among around 870,000 distinct CDR3 sequences listed, roughly 26% were seen once. The sequenced material came from blood. The receptors shown here come from a woman aged 80 or older in good health.

This clonotype came up a few times. Possible read error: a much larger clone is one base away. The chain carries TRBV28 and TRBJ2-5; the match to TRBD1 covers 7 bases. Judging by the DNA end, TRBJ2-7 fits better; the J call may be wrong. CDR1 is MDHEN, CDR2 SYDVKM, per germline. The CDR3 has 14 residues. The CDR3 nucleotides read TGTGCCAGCAGGCCCCTCCAGGGGGCCTACGAGCAGTACTTC. The encoded protein is CASRPLQGAYEQYF.

The chain joins TRBV5-1 to TRBJ2-5; D gene uncertain. V was trimmed by 0 bases and J by 5 bases, leaving 11 bases between them. The germline V gene has CDR1 SGHRS and CDR2 YFSETQ. The CDR3 is 14 residues long. The CDR3 spells CASSLVRLGETQYF. CDR3 nucleotide sequence: TGCGCCAGCAGCTTGGTCCGGCTGGGGGAGACCCAGTACTTC. The full variable domain, rest sourced from reference TRBV5-1 and TRBJ2-5, is KAGVTQTPRYLIKTRGQQVTLSCSPISGHRSVSWYQQTPGQGLQFLFEYFSETQRNKGNFPGRFSGRQFSNSRSEMNVSTLELGDSALYLCASSLVRLGETQYFGPGTRLLVL.

This clonotype was found many times. The chain employs TRBV6-5 and TRBJ2-5, with 8 bases that match TRBD1. Germline CDR1 is MNHEY and CDR2 is SVGAGI. The CDR3 consists of 14 residues. Losses at the gene ends were 6 bases for V and 7 bases for J; bases not matched to a gene: 10. CDR3 bases: TGTGCCAGCAGCGAGGGACAGGTCACGCGGACCCAGTACTTC. Translating gives CASSEGQVTRTQYF.

Points on this clonotype: This clone may be a read error of a much larger clone one base away. The chain links TRBV3-1 to TRBJ2-3; possibly TRBD1 for D (7 bases). The CDR3 spans 15 residues. Per germline, CDR1 LGHDT and CDR2 YNNKEL (reference sequence). The CDR3 DNA follows: TGTACCAGCAGCCGCGGGACAGCCAGCACAGATACGCAGTATTTT. Translation: CTSSRGTASTDTQYF.

This rearrangement joins TRBV20-1 to TRBJ1-1; D gene uncertain. The CDR3 sequence is 14 residues long. Germline CDR1 is DFQATT and CDR2 is SNEGSKA (reference sequence). V was cut by 0 bases and J by 4 bases, with 12 bases left in between. The CDR3 sequence: CSARDGWDPTEAFF. The CDR3 nucleotides read TGCAGTGCTAGAGACGGTTGGGATCCCACTGAAGCTTTCTTT.

The chain employs TRBV20-1 and TRBJ1-2; D may be TRBD1 (6 bases). The CDR3 sequence is 14 residues long. The V end lost 5 bases, the J end lost 4 bases, and 17 bases lay between the germline ends. Germline loops: CDR1 DFQATT, CDR2 SNEGSKA (reference sequence). The CDR3 is CSAAYTGTPYGYTF. In DNA form, the CDR3 reads TGCAGTGCTGCGTACACCGGGACACCCTATGGCTACACCTTC.